This entry concerns a single T cell receptor (beta chain). Germline V gene lookup returns CDR1 SGDLS and CDR2 YYNGEE. The V end lost 0 bases, the J end lost 10 bases, and 14 bases lay between the germline ends. This CDR3 contains 15 residues. The table came from immunoSEQ multiplex PCR; TCRdb's copy has only in-frame clones and leaves some out. The sample holds roughly 140,000 clones, around 74% seen once. The data are from a study of blood T cell repertoires in COVID-19. This chain uses TRBV9 with TRBJ1-6, with D uncertain. Material: peripheral blood. This sequence was found in a woman older than 75 with acute or convalescent COVID-19. CDR3 DNA: TGTGCCAGCAGCGTAGATGGCAGATCGGGGTCACCCCTCCACTTT. Translation gives CASSVDGRSGSPLHF.